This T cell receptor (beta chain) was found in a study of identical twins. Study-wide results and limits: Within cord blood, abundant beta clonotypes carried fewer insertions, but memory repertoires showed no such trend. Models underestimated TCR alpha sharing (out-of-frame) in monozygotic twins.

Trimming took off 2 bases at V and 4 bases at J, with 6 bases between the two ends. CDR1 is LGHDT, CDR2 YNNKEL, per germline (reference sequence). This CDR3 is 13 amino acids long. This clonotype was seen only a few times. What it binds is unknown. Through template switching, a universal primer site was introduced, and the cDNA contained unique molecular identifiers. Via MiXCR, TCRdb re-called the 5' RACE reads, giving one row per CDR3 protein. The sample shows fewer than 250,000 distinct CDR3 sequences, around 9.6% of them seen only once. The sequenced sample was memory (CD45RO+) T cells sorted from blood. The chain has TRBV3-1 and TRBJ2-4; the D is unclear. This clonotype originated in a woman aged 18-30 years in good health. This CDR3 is CASSQPLKNIQYF. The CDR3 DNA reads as TGTGCCAGCAGCCAACCACTAAAAAACATTCAGTACTTC.